This T cell receptor (beta chain) is from a study of T cell responses to AZD1222 COVID-19 vaccine. Study observations and caveats: Targeting of unmutated variant regions was reportedly seen in nearly half of spike-specific TCRs. Receipt of two AZD1222 doses was followed by a rise in Spike-specific TCR breadth and depth. Only after the peak T cell response were repertoires sampled.

The CDR3 extends over 14 amino acids. From germline, CDR1 is MNHEY and CDR2 SVGAGI. Trimming left V 0 bases short and J 5 bases short, with 10 bases between. Points on this clone: No antigen is known for it.

Measured with immunoSEQ multiplex PCR; TCRdb has only the in-frame clones, and not every one. The sample lists about 130,000 clones; 80% to 90% were seen once. Sample: peripheral blood, taken on day 0 of AZD1222 vaccination. This sequence was found in an adult in good health. V gene TRBV6-5 combines with J gene TRBJ2-5; D gene unclear. CDR3 in DNA: TGTGCCAGCAGTTACTCGTTAGCCGGTGAGACCCAGTACTTC. Its protein product is CASSYSLAGETQYF.